This T cell receptor (beta chain) was found in a study of blood T cell repertoires in COVID-19. The wider study: PBMCs, B-cell-depleted T cells, or T cells provided the cDNA or gDNA that made up the material.

Original data processing: Amplification of reference gene primers was used by the study to estimate nucleated cell counts. Sequencing was performed with immunoSEQ multiplex PCR; in TCRdb, only in-frame clones are kept and a portion is missing. V and J calls and clone size follow that table, whereas D and trimming were derived from the DNA. Here the sample spans around 220,000 clones, around 83% being singletons. CDR1 SGHRS and CDR2 YFSETQ come from the germline V gene. Unmatched junction bases numbered 7, after V lost 2 bases and J lost 2 bases. The CDR3 length is 16 residues. Patients in Seattle were enrolled during active infection, then followed longitudinally.

The origin of this receptor is a woman in her fifties or sixties with COVID-19, enrolled during active disease. The sample comprised peripheral blood. The chain carries TRBV5-1 and TRBJ2-3, with 8 bases matching TRBD2. CDR3 region: CASSFRAGAITDTQYF. The CDR3 nucleotides read TGCGCCAGCAGCTTTAGAGCGGGGGCGATCACAGATACGCAGTATTTT.